The 28 T cell receptor beta chains below were found in one sample sequenced in a study of control samples from healthy donors and cancer patients (dated by TCRdb to the early 2020s). Library creation used the immunoSEQ multiplex PCR assay. Entries here come from immuneACCESS through TCRdb and include only in-frame sequences with V and J called. Some clones fail to appear in such tables; in the studies checked, an unresolved V gene covers under half of the shortfall, and the cause of the remainder is unknown. Within this sample are 89,000 or so clones, with more than 75% of them counted one time only. Clones ranked in the top ten supply more than 15% of the sample. The sequencing sample was made of blood. All receptors derive from a man aged 45 to 65 in good health.

This rearrangement joins TRBV2 to TRBJ2-1; D remains ambiguous. Trimming took off 8 bases at V and 2 bases at J, with 4 bases between the two ends. The CDR3 is 11 amino acids. Germline V gives CDR1 SNHLY, CDR2 FYNNEI. The CDR3 spells CASGTYNEQFF. CDR3 nucleotide sequence: TGTGCCAGCGGGACCTACAATGAGCAGTTCTTC.

This clone has just one count. The chain employs TRBV11-2 and TRBJ1-1; D is uncertain. From germline, CDR1 is SGHAT and CDR2 FQNNGV. The V and J ends lost 3 bases and 3 bases respectively, with 23 bases between them. The CDR3 covers 18 residues. CDR3 coding DNA: TGTGCCAGCAGCTTCTCCATCCTTAGTATCGGCAGTGACACTGAAGCTTTCTTT. This codes for CASSFSILSIGSDTEAFF.

This rearrangement joins TRBV6-5 to TRBJ2-1; D perhaps matches TRBD2 (5 bases). The germline gives CDR1 MNHEY, CDR2 SVGAGI. The CDR3 loop spans 15 amino acids. V lost 2 bases and J 1 base, leaving 9 bases between the germline ends. The CDR3 here is CASSYGSGSYNEQFF. Written as DNA, the CDR3 is TGTGCCAGCAGTTACGGATCGGGGTCCTACAATGAGCAGTTCTTC.

The chain joins TRBV5-4 to TRBJ1-6; the match to TRBD1 covers 8 bases. Germline V gene data show CDR1 as SGHNT and CDR2 as YYREEE (reference sequence). The CDR3 runs to 15 residues. Trimming took 2 bases from V and 9 from J; bases not matched to a gene: 7. CDR3 DNA sequence: TGTGCCAGCAGCTTCGACAGGGGTGAGGGTTCACCCCTCCACTTT. The encoded protein is CASSFDRGEGSPLHF.

The chain recombines TRBV29-1 with TRBJ1-1; 7 bases map to TRBD1. This CDR3 has 12 amino acids. The germline V gene has CDR1 SQVTM and CDR2 ANQGSEA. The V gene end was trimmed by 1 base and the J gene end by 12 bases; junction bases not matched to a gene: 8. DNA for the CDR3: TGCAGCGTTGAAGGTCTAGGCAGGGGGACTTTCTTT. Translation gives CSVEGLGRGTFF.

The rearrangement links TRBV6-2 or TRBV6-3 to TRBJ2-7; 7 positions match TRBD1. This CDR3 is built from 14 residues. V trimming: 5 bases; J trimming: 2 bases; junction bases outside the gene matches: 6. Per germline, CDR1 MNHEY and CDR2 SVGEGT. The CDR3 spells CASSDPGQPYEQYF. The DNA of the CDR3 is TGTGCCAGCAGTGACCCGGGACAGCCCTACGAGCAGTACTTC.

V gene TRBV7-2 combines with J gene TRBJ1-1; 7 positions agree with TRBD1. With 8 bases clipped from V and 3 bases from J, the junction kept 9 bases outside the gene matches. Per germline, CDR1 SGHTA and CDR2 FQGNSA. The CDR3 runs 14 residues. This CDR3 is CASDPKQGYTEAFF. The CDR3 coding sequence is TGTGCCAGCGACCCCAAACAGGGGTACACTGAAGCTTTCTTT.

The chain combines TRBV12-3 or TRBV12-4 with TRBJ1-2; the D is unclear. Trimming took 7 bases from V and 7 from J, leaving 16 bases between them. This CDR3 contains 13 residues. CDR3 loop: CASTLSLVRGYTF. CDR3 DNA: TGTGCCAGCACCTTATCACTCGTTCGTGGCTACACCTTC.

The CDR3 spells CASIGTSGGDTQYF. The CDR3 DNA reads TGTGCCAGCATTGGGACTAGCGGGGGGGATACGCAGTATTTT. The chain uses TRBV2 and TRBJ2-3; 15 bases match TRBD2. This CDR3 contains 14 residues. The germline V gene encodes CDR1 SNHLY and CDR2 FYNNEI. V shed 7 bases, J shed 6 bases, and the junction held 2 bases outside the gene matches.

V usage is TRBV5-1 and J usage is TRBJ1-1; D is unresolved. The V end lost 4 bases, the J end lost 0 bases, and 10 bases lay between the germline ends. This CDR3 is built from 14 residues. Germline CDR1 and CDR2: SGHRS and YFSETQ. The CDR3 is CASSRDSMNTEAFF. As DNA, the CDR3 is TGCGCCAGCAGCAGAGATTCTATGAACACTGAAGCTTTCTTT.

The rearrangement uses TRBV12-3 or TRBV12-4 and TRBJ1-6; 8 positions match TRBD1. V shed 8 bases and J 7 bases; nucleotides not matched to a gene: 1. This CDR3 comprises 12 residues. The CDR3 loop reads CASGQGNSPLHF. As DNA, the CDR3 is TGTGCCAGCGGACAGGGAAATTCACCCCTCCACTTT.

V is TRBV7-6 and J is TRBJ1-4; 9 bases map to TRBD1. Per germline, CDR1 SGHVS and CDR2 FNYEAQ. The ends lost 5 bases at V and 7 bases at J; junction bases unmatched: 5. This CDR3 has 14 amino acids. CDR3: CASSLGQGGEKLFF. The CDR3 nucleotides read TGTGCCAGCAGCCTGGGACAGGGCGGTGAAAAACTGTTTTTT.

This chain joins TRBV4-1 and TRBJ2-1, with D uncertain. The CDR3 consists of 12 residues. V was shortened by 0 bases and J by 8 bases, with 5 bases between the two germline ends. Germline V gene lookup returns CDR1 MGHRA and CDR2 YSYEKL. CDR3 DNA sequence: TGCGCCAGCAGCCAAGAGTCCCATGAGCAGTTCTTC. This encodes CASSQESHEQFF.

The V gene is TRBV27, the J gene TRBJ2-1; 9 positions match TRBD1. The CDR3 sequence is 14 residues long. Looked up from germline, CDR1 is MNHEY and CDR2 is SMNVEV (reference sequence). V trimming: 3 bases; J trimming: 8 bases; junction bases outside the gene matches: 5. The CDR3 loop is CASSFTGGGYEQFF. The DNA of the CDR3 is TGTGCCAGCAGTTTTACAGGGGGCGGGTATGAGCAGTTCTTC.

The CDR3 DNA reads as TGTGCCAGTAGTATCTTCGATCAGAACACTGAAGCTTTCTTT. Its translation: CASSIFDQNTEAFF. The rearrangement uses TRBV19 and TRBJ1-1; D not resolved. V dropped 3 bases and J dropped 1 base, with 9 bases sitting between them. Germline CDR1 is LNHDA and CDR2 is SQIVND (reference sequence). The CDR3 runs 14 residues.

This clone has only one observation. This chain uses TRBV10-1 with TRBJ2-3, with D possibly being TRBD2 (5 bases). CDR3 size: 13 residues. From germline, CDR1 is WNHNN and CDR2 SYGVQD (reference sequence). The V gene lost 7 bases and the J gene lost 1 base, with 9 bases spanning the gap. The CDR3 DNA is TGCGCCAGCACCGACGGGGGCACAGATACGCAGTATTTT. Translation gives CASTDGGTDTQYF.

The chain carries TRBV6-5 and TRBJ2-7, with no clear D. Per the germline V gene, CDR1 is MNHEY and CDR2 is SVGAGI. The CDR3 has 12 amino acids. V lost 5 bases, J lost 5 bases, and 10 bases lay in between. CDR3 loop: CASSPSGDEQYF. Written as DNA, the CDR3 is TGTGCCAGCAGTCCCAGTGGAGACGAGCAGTACTTC.

This clone appeared once. The V gene is TRBV30, the J gene TRBJ2-3; a possible D gene is TRBD1 (6 bases). CDR1 and CDR2 (germline): GTSNPN, SVGIG (reference sequence). The CDR3 has 12 residues. Trimming removed 7 bases at V and 7 bases at J, with 15 bases between. CDR3 loop: CALQGIRNTQYF. CDR3 bases: TGTGCCTTGCAGGGGATTAGGAATACGCAGTATTTT.

The V gene is TRBV6-5, the J gene TRBJ1-4; 7 bases map to TRBD1. This CDR3 has 14 amino acids. After removal of 6 bases from V and 8 bases from J, the junction contained 9 bases not matched to a gene. Germline CDR1 reads MNHEY; CDR2 reads SVGAGI. The CDR3 bases are TGTGCCAGCAGGGGTACAGGGGTGAGGGAAAAACTGTTTTTT. It yields the protein CASRGTGVREKLFF.

This clone has just a few counts. The V call is TRBV10-3, the J call TRBJ1-2; no definite D call. The CDR3 is 12 residues long. Germline-derived CDR1 and CDR2 are ENHRY and SYGVKD. V dropped 5 bases and J dropped 1 base, with 5 bases sitting between them. The chain's CDR3 is CAISPDNYGYTF. CDR3 DNA: TGTGCCATCAGTCCGGATAACTATGGCTACACCTTC.

The rearrangement uses TRBV12-3 or TRBV12-4 and TRBJ1-2; possibly TRBD1 for D (6 bases). V was pared by 7 bases and J by 7 bases, with 16 bases between. The CDR3 has 13 amino acids. The CDR3 reads CASTSLGAGGYTF. In DNA form, the CDR3 reads TGTGCCAGCACCTCGTTGGGGGCGGGTGGCTACACCTTC.

The chain combines TRBV4-1 with TRBJ2-3; 10 bases align to TRBD2. The CDR3 consists of 19 residues. CDR1 and CDR2 (germline): MGHRA, YSYEKL. Unmatched junction bases numbered 14, after V lost 5 bases and J lost 0 bases. The CDR3 DNA reads as TGCGCCAGCAGCTTCACCGTTTTTAGCGGGGGGCCTAGCACAGATACGCAGTATTTT. It specifies CASSFTVFSGGPSTDTQYF.

The rearrangement uses TRBV14 and TRBJ2-1, with D perhaps TRBD1 or TRBD2 (5 bases each). V was trimmed by 4 bases and J by 4 bases, leaving 17 bases between them. There are 16 residues in the CDR3. Germline V gene data show CDR1 as SGHDN and CDR2 as FVKESK. The CDR3 DNA reads as TGTGCCAGCAGCCCATTCGGGGCCCCTTCTTACAATGAGCAGTTCTTC. Translated: CASSPFGAPSYNEQFF.

The chain carries TRBV28 and TRBJ1-5, with 8 bases that match TRBD1. The germline V gene encodes CDR1 MDHEN and CDR2 SYDVKM. The CDR3 is made up of 15 amino acids. Unmatched junction bases numbered 4, after V lost 6 bases and J lost 0 bases. The CDR3: CASSAQGDSNQPQHF. In DNA, the CDR3 is TGTGCCAGCAGCGCACAGGGGGATAGCAATCAGCCCCAGCATTTT.

This sequence joins TRBV10-3 and TRBJ1-5; TRBD1 might be the D (5 bases). The CDR3 has 15 amino acids. Germline lookup yields CDR1 ENHRY and CDR2 SYGVKD. Trimming left V 4 bases short and J 4 bases short, with 14 bases between. The CDR3 loop is CAISAIWGKNQPQHF. CDR3 nucleotide sequence: TGTGCCATCAGTGCAATTTGGGGGAAAAATCAGCCCCAGCATTTT.

The sample holds one count of this clone. The chain joins TRBV4-1 to TRBJ2-5; D perhaps matches TRBD1 (5 bases). Germline values: CDR1 MGHRA, CDR2 YSYEKL. This CDR3 contains 17 residues. The V gene lost 3 bases and the J gene lost 2 bases, with 19 bases spanning the gap. The CDR3 bases are TGCGCCAGCAGCCATCCCTCCATCGGACAACGACAAGAGACCCAGTACTTC. This codes for CASSHPSIGQRQETQYF.

CDR3: CASSASGTGNGQPQHF. The DNA of the CDR3 is TGTGCCAGCTCAGCCTCCGGGACAGGGAACGGTCAGCCCCAGCATTTT. The chain joins TRBV18 to TRBJ1-5, with TRBD1 matching over 9 bases. V gave up 5 bases and J gave up 6 bases; unmatched junction bases: 11. Germline loops: CDR1 KGHSH, CDR2 LQKENI. The CDR3 is made up of 16 amino acids.

The rearrangement uses TRBV28 and TRBJ1-2, with D tentatively TRBD1 (5 bases). The germline CDR1 and CDR2 sequences are MDHEN and SYDVKM. The CDR3 totals 15 residues. V was trimmed by 8 bases and J by 0 bases, leaving 16 bases between them. The CDR3 nucleotides read TGTGCCAGCCGACCCCGGGACGGGACTAACTATGGCTACACCTTC. Protein sequence: CASRPRDGTNYGYTF.